This T cell receptor (beta chain) was recovered during a study of early T cells in non-severe SARS-CoV-2 infection. Background on the study: Unpaired chains resulted from sequencing bulk RNA of unsorted whole blood. Whole-study findings and limits: VDJdb matches were skewed toward anti-spike CD8 T cell responses.

This clonotype was counted many times. The target antigen is unknown. Individual cDNA molecules received unique molecular identifiers. TCRdb re-called the 5' RACE reads through MiXCR, storing one row per CDR3 protein. The sample records 80,000 to 95,000 distinct CDR3 sequences, roughly 15% being singletons. The receptor was isolated from an adult who was a healthcare worker with PCR-confirmed SARS-CoV-2 infection or an uninfected control (not recorded which). What was sequenced was whole blood.

The CDR3 nucleotides are TGTGCCACCAGTGATTTGGGCCGAGATACGCAGTATTTT. This sequence encodes CATSDLGRDTQYF. This chain links TRBV24-1 with TRBJ2-3, with D unresolved. Germline V gene data show CDR1 as KGHDR and CDR2 as SFDVKD. V was cut by 0 bases and J by 5 bases, with 5 bases left in between. The CDR3 is 13 amino acids.